Listed below are T cell receptor beta chains from one sample, sequenced in a study of blood T cell repertoires in COVID-19. Measured with immunoSEQ multiplex PCR; TCRdb has only the in-frame clones, and not every one. Among some 250,000 clones listed, approximately 88% were seen once. The sequenced material came from peripheral blood. Source of these receptors: a woman younger than 45 with acute or convalescent COVID-19. CDR3s include the opening cysteine and the closing phenylalanine or tryptophan.

v_call: TRBV6-5
j_call: TRBJ1-5
cdr3_aa: CASSYLGQGRRQPQHF

v_call: TRBV27
j_call: TRBJ2-7
cdr3_aa: CASSLWDSTYEQYF

v_call: TRBV6-6
j_call: TRBJ1-1
cdr3_aa: CASSYGLGELNTEAFF

v_call: TRBV19
j_call: TRBJ2-1
cdr3_aa: CASRPGGSGDNEQFF

v_call: TRBV7-9
j_call: TRBJ2-1
cdr3_aa: CASSEGQVSYNEQFF

v_call: TRBV7-2
j_call: TRBJ2-7
cdr3_aa: CASSFSGRGPYEQYF

v_call: TRBV7-2
j_call: TRBJ2-5
cdr3_aa: CASSLGLRAHQETQYF

v_call: TRBV7-2
j_call: TRBJ2-7
cdr3_aa: CASSLVAGVAEEQYF

v_call: TRBV5-5
j_call: TRBJ2-1
cdr3_aa: CASSLGLAGGLVF

v_call: TRBV7-9
j_call: TRBJ2-7
cdr3_aa: CASSFMGPVPNYEQYF

v_call: TRBV21-1
j_call: TRBJ2-4
cdr3_aa: CASRTVLWVLAKNIQYF

v_call: TRBV6-2/TRBV6-3
j_call: TRBJ2-7
cdr3_aa: CASSQPGLAGGLSYEQYF

v_call: TRBV6-5
j_call: TRBJ2-1
cdr3_aa: CASSRVMQFF

v_call: TRBV10-3
j_call: TRBJ2-3
cdr3_aa: CAVSSGGSDTQYF

v_call: TRBV9
j_call: TRBJ2-1
cdr3_aa: CASSTGTSGSHDEQFF

v_call: TRBV6-2/TRBV6-3
j_call: TRBJ1-4
cdr3_aa: CASSDSGFGGVLFF

v_call: TRBV6-1
j_call: TRBJ2-7
cdr3_aa: CASSEGRSYEQYF

v_call: TRBV24-1
j_call: TRBJ2-7
cdr3_aa: CATSDRGGTTYEQYF

v_call: TRBV14
j_call: TRBJ2-7
cdr3_aa: CASSQVRSASYEQYF

v_call: TRBV5-5
j_call: TRBJ1-4
cdr3_aa: CASSPQPGDEKLFF

v_call: TRBV5-1
j_call: TRBJ1-2
cdr3_aa: CASSPAKTGDGYTF

v_call: TRBV4-1
j_call: TRBJ1-5
cdr3_aa: CASSQVGGTSNQPQHF